The rows below give T cell receptor beta chains drawn from one sample of a study of cytomegalovirus exposure and HLA in healthy donors. Clones were read by immunoSEQ multiplex PCR, and TCRdb kept only the in-frame ones, dropping some. Among around 94,000 clones listed, about three fifths were seen once. The sample consisted of PBMCs. The receptors originated from a human donor in good health. Each CDR3 is given with its conserved first and last residue. A D gene is named only where the DNA matches it firmly. A clone size is listed for some rows: how often the clone was seen (once, few, many), or a class if it is expanded.

j_gene: TRBJ2-2; d_gene: TRBD2; v_gene: TRBV9; abundance: NA; CDR3nt: TGTGCCAGCAGCGTAGACCTAGCGGGAGGGTACGACACCGGGGAGCTGTTTTTT; CDR3aa: CASSVDLAGGYDTGELFF
j_gene: TRBJ2-5; d_gene: TRBD2; v_gene: TRBV5-6; abundance: NA; CDR3nt: TGTGCCAGCAGCTTGGTGCCTAGCGGGACGTGGGCCCAGTACTTC; CDR3aa: CASSLVPSGTWAQYF
j_gene: TRBJ1-2; d_gene: NA; v_gene: TRBV28; abundance: few; CDR3nt: TGTGCCAGCAGCTCCGGACAGTATGGCTACACCTTC; CDR3aa: CASSSGQYGYTF
j_gene: TRBJ2-2; d_gene: NA; v_gene: TRBV5-4; abundance: NA; CDR3nt: TGTGCCAGCAGCTGGCTCTCAGGGGAGCTGTTTTTT; CDR3aa: CASSWLSGELFF
j_gene: TRBJ2-4; d_gene: NA; v_gene: TRBV29-1; abundance: NA; CDR3nt: TGCAGCGTTGGAAGCGGGCCCCCGGAGGGCAAAAACATTCAGTACTTC; CDR3aa: CSVGSGPPEGKNIQYF
j_gene: TRBJ1-1; d_gene: TRBD1; v_gene: TRBV6-5; abundance: few; CDR3nt: TGTGCCAGCACCAAAGGACAGGGGAACACTGAAGCTTTCTTT; CDR3aa: CASTKGQGNTEAFF
j_gene: TRBJ2-1; d_gene: NA; v_gene: TRBV7-9; abundance: NA; CDR3nt: TGTGCCAGCAGCCGTGGGGCGGAAAACAATGAGCAGTTCTTC; CDR3aa: CASSRGAENNEQFF
j_gene: TRBJ2-5; d_gene: NA; v_gene: TRBV28; abundance: NA; CDR3nt: TGTGCCAGCAGGACTGGGGGGGAGACCCAGTACTTC; CDR3aa: CASRTGGETQYF
j_gene: TRBJ2-1; d_gene: TRBD2; v_gene: TRBV28; abundance: NA; CDR3nt: TGTGCCAGCAGTCCCCTTACGGGAGGTGGCCCTTACGGCTACAATGAGCAGTTCTTC; CDR3aa: CASSPLTGGGPYGYNEQFF
j_gene: TRBJ2-1; d_gene: TRBD2; v_gene: TRBV6-1; abundance: once; CDR3nt: TGTGCCAGCAGTCGGACTAGCGGGACGGGGAATGAGCAGTTCTTC; CDR3aa: CASSRTSGTGNEQFF
j_gene: TRBJ2-1; d_gene: NA; v_gene: TRBV9; abundance: NA; CDR3nt: TGTGCCAGCAGCGTAGCCCCCCTTGTCGGGTGGTCCTACAATGAGCAGTTCTTC; CDR3aa: CASSVAPLVGWSYNEQFF
j_gene: TRBJ2-5; d_gene: NA; v_gene: TRBV18; abundance: NA; CDR3nt: TGTGCCAGCTCACCGTCCGGGCCGGGAGTCTCGGAGACCCAGTACTTC; CDR3aa: CASSPSGPGVSETQYF
j_gene: TRBJ1-5; d_gene: TRBD1; v_gene: TRBV30; abundance: NA; CDR3nt: TGTGCCTGGAGTCTACCTGGACAGGGCCTCAATCAGCCCCAGCATTTT; CDR3aa: CAWSLPGQGLNQPQHF
j_gene: TRBJ2-7; d_gene: TRBD2; v_gene: TRBV2; abundance: NA; CDR3nt: TGTGCCAGCAGTGAAGTGCTAGCGGGAGGGGTCTACGAGCAGTACTTC; CDR3aa: CASSEVLAGGVYEQYF
j_gene: TRBJ1-5; d_gene: NA; v_gene: TRBV4-1; abundance: NA; CDR3nt: TGCGCCAGCAGCCAAACGGCAGGTAGGTCGAGTTCCCAGCATTTT; CDR3aa: CASSQTAGRSSSQHF
j_gene: TRBJ2-6; d_gene: NA; v_gene: TRBV21-1; abundance: NA; CDR3nt: TGTGCCAGCAGTCGGGTAGAGTGGGCTAGCGGGCAAGGCTCTGGGGCCAACGTCCTGACTTTC; CDR3aa: CASSRVEWASGQGSGANVLTF
j_gene: TRBJ2-7; d_gene: NA; v_gene: TRBV4-1; abundance: NA; CDR3nt: TGCGCCAGCAGCCAAGATGGCCCGGAGTTAGGGAGGAGGTACGAGCAGTACTTC; CDR3aa: CASSQDGPELGRRYEQYF
j_gene: TRBJ1-1; d_gene: TRBD1; v_gene: TRBV2; abundance: once; CDR3nt: TGTGCCACCCTCGACAGGGCTAACACTGAAGCTTTCTTT; CDR3aa: CATLDRANTEAFF
j_gene: TRBJ1-1; d_gene: TRBD1; v_gene: TRBV14; abundance: NA; CDR3nt: TGTGCCAGCAGCCGAGGGACAGGGGGCAACTTTTGGAACACTGAAGCTTTCTTT; CDR3aa: CASSRGTGGNFWNTEAFF
j_gene: TRBJ2-1; d_gene: NA; v_gene: TRBV23-1; abundance: NA; CDR3nt: TGCGCCAGCAGTCCTAATATATCCCGGGAGACAGCTCCAACTCCCTACAATGAGCAGTTCTTC; CDR3aa: CASSPNISRETAPTPYNEQFF
j_gene: TRBJ2-1; d_gene: NA; v_gene: TRBV28; abundance: NA; CDR3nt: TGTGCCAGCAGCCCGGACAGTAGCTCCTACAATGAGCAGTTCTTC; CDR3aa: CASSPDSSSYNEQFF
j_gene: TRBJ1-4; d_gene: TRBD1; v_gene: TRBV5-1; abundance: NA; CDR3nt: TGCGCCAGCAGCTTGAGGGTTCGACAGGGGGCTACTAATGAAAAACTGTTTTTT; CDR3aa: CASSLRVRQGATNEKLFF
j_gene: TRBJ1-1; d_gene: TRBD1; v_gene: TRBV18; abundance: NA; CDR3nt: TGTGCCAGCTCACCACCTGGACAGGTTAAAGCTTTCTTT; CDR3aa: CASSPPGQVKAFF
j_gene: TRBJ2-1; d_gene: TRBD2; v_gene: TRBV18; abundance: NA; CDR3nt: TGTGCCAGCTCCTTTCGGACTAGTTTGTACAATGAGCAGTTCTTC; CDR3aa: CASSFRTSLYNEQFF
j_gene: TRBJ1-6; d_gene: NA; v_gene: TRBV5-1; abundance: NA; CDR3nt: TGCGCCAGCAGCTTTGGGAGTTACGCTCCGGATTCACCCCTCCACTTT; CDR3aa: CASSFGSYAPDSPLHF
j_gene: TRBJ2-5; d_gene: TRBD2; v_gene: TRBV5-4; abundance: NA; CDR3nt: TGTGCCAGCAGCGAAAGCGGGAGTGGTGAGACCCAGTACTTC; CDR3aa: CASSESGSGETQYF
j_gene: TRBJ1-5; d_gene: TRBD1; v_gene: TRBV30; abundance: once; CDR3nt: TGTGCCTGGGGGACAGGGAATCAGCCCCAGCATTTT; CDR3aa: CAWGTGNQPQHF
j_gene: TRBJ2-1; d_gene: TRBD2; v_gene: TRBV28; abundance: NA; CDR3nt: TGTGCCAGCAGTGAAATGGGCGGGAGGGAGAATGAGCAGTTCTTC; CDR3aa: CASSEMGGRENEQFF
j_gene: TRBJ2-7; d_gene: NA; v_gene: TRBV30; abundance: once; CDR3nt: TGTGCCTGGAGTGGGCAGGTCTCCTACGAGCAGTACTTC; CDR3aa: CAWSGQVSYEQYF
j_gene: TRBJ1-1; d_gene: NA; v_gene: TRBV11-2; abundance: NA; CDR3nt: TGTGCCAGCAGCTTAGCAGGGGAGAACACTGAAGCTTTCTTT; CDR3aa: CASSLAGENTEAFF
j_gene: TRBJ2-1; d_gene: NA; v_gene: TRBV27; abundance: NA; CDR3nt: TGTGCCAGCAGTTTCCTAGGGACACTTACCTACAATGAGCAGTTCTTC; CDR3aa: CASSFLGTLTYNEQFF
j_gene: TRBJ1-5; d_gene: NA; v_gene: TRBV19; abundance: few; CDR3nt: TGTGCCAGTAGTAATACGGGGTGGGGACCCCAGCATTTT; CDR3aa: CASSNTGWGPQHF
j_gene: TRBJ2-7; d_gene: TRBD2; v_gene: TRBV2; abundance: few; CDR3nt: TGTGCCAGCAGGCCCCGACTAGCGGGAACCTACGAGCAGTACTTC; CDR3aa: CASRPRLAGTYEQYF
j_gene: TRBJ1-1; d_gene: TRBD1; v_gene: TRBV7-6; abundance: few; CDR3nt: TGTGCCAGCAGCTCAACCCGACAGGGGGGGACTGAAGCTTTCTTT; CDR3aa: CASSSTRQGGTEAFF
j_gene: TRBJ2-5; d_gene: TRBD1; v_gene: TRBV15; abundance: few; CDR3nt: TGTGCCACCAGCAGAGATCAGGGGGTGGGGACCCAGTACTTC; CDR3aa: CATSRDQGVGTQYF
j_gene: TRBJ1-5; d_gene: NA; v_gene: TRBV28; abundance: NA; CDR3nt: TGTGCCAGCAGTTTAAGTTGGACAGCTGGCAATCAGCCCCAGCATTTT; CDR3aa: CASSLSWTAGNQPQHF
j_gene: TRBJ2-3; d_gene: TRBD2; v_gene: TRBV7-6; abundance: NA; CDR3nt: TGTGCCAGCAGCCTGAATAGCGGGGAGGGCCCAGATACGCAGTATTTT; CDR3aa: CASSLNSGEGPDTQYF
j_gene: TRBJ1-5; d_gene: TRBD1; v_gene: TRBV27; abundance: NA; CDR3nt: TGTGCCAGCAGTACAGTTACCAGGGGGCTAAGCAATCAGCCCCAGCATTTT; CDR3aa: CASSTVTRGLSNQPQHF
j_gene: TRBJ2-3; d_gene: TRBD2; v_gene: TRBV9; abundance: NA; CDR3nt: TGTGCCAGCAGCGTAGGAGCGGGAGGGTATCGGTGGGCAGATACGCAGTATTTT; CDR3aa: CASSVGAGGYRWADTQYF
j_gene: TRBJ2-3; d_gene: NA; v_gene: TRBV27; abundance: NA; CDR3nt: TGTGCCAGCAGTCCCCCAGGCACAGATACGCAGTATTTT; CDR3aa: CASSPPGTDTQYF